The T cell receptor beta chain described here comes from a study of ipilimumab plus nivolumab after autologous stem cell transplantation. Sequencing was performed with immunoSEQ multiplex PCR; in TCRdb, only in-frame clones are kept and a portion is missing. This table holds 77,000 or so clones, about 83% found once. V gave up 4 bases and J gave up 8 bases, with 6 bases separating them. CDR1 and CDR2 from the germline V gene are SEHNR and FQNEAQ (reference sequence). The CDR3 has 12 residues. The sequencing used PBMCs, collected in a trial of ipilimumab plus nivolumab as post-transplant consolidation. This clonotype was sampled from a male donor with diffuse large B-cell lymphoma. This chain links TRBV7-9 with TRBJ1-6; D unclear. The CDR3 protein is CASSSADSPLHF. The CDR3, as DNA: TGTGCCAGCAGCTCAGCCGATTCACCCCTCCACTTT.